These 19 T cell receptor beta chains came from one sample sequenced in a study of T cell changes during pregnancy in multiple sclerosis. Some clones are missing from TCRdb's copy, which holds only in-frame ones; the method was immunoSEQ multiplex PCR. The data show about 36,000 clones, almost 95% seen once. This specimen consisted of CD4+ T cells from peripheral blood mononuclear cells, obtained in the third trimester of pregnancy. These receptors were collected from a female donor in good health, enrolled as a control in a pregnancy study.

The chain combines TRBV9 with TRBJ1-3, with D perhaps matching TRBD1 (6 bases). The CDR3 length is 14 residues. Germline assignment: CDR1 SGDLS and CDR2 YYNGEE. Deletions cut 1 base from V and 7 bases from J, with 12 bases between. The CDR3 loop reads CASSVLVDSNTIYF. The CDR3, as DNA: TGTGCCAGCAGCGTATTAGTGGACAGTAACACCATATATTTT.

Of note for this clone: The sample contains more than one DNA sequence encoding this CDR3. The J gene is TRBJ2-7, the V gene TRBV30; D perhaps matches TRBD2 (6 bases). From germline, CDR1 is GTSNPN and CDR2 SVGIG (reference sequence). The CDR3 runs 15 residues. V was clipped by 0 bases and J by 3 bases, with 15 bases between them. The CDR3 region is CAWSVRLAGNYEQYF. CDR3 DNA sequence: TGTGCCTGGAGTGTACGATTGGCGGGGAACTACGAGCAGTACTTC.

This clone was detected only once. The chain couples TRBV19 to TRBJ1-1, with a possible D match to TRBD1 (5 bases). CDR3 size: 16 residues. Trimming pared 5 bases from V and 0 bases from J, leaving 16 bases between. The germline CDR1 and CDR2 sequences are LNHDA and SQIVND (reference sequence). The CDR3 is CASSLFGSGMNTEAFF. The CDR3 nucleotides are TGTGCCAGTAGTCTCTTCGGTTCAGGGATGAACACTGAAGCTTTCTTT.

The chain joins TRBV7-6 to TRBJ2-7; weak D call: TRBD1 (6 bases). The V gene lost 5 bases and the J gene lost 6 bases, with 14 bases spanning the gap. This CDR3 has 13 amino acids. Looked up from germline, CDR1 is SGHVS and CDR2 is FNYEAQ. For the CDR3, the DNA is TGTGCCAGCAGCCAATTGGAAGGGGGCGAGCAGTACTTC. Translation: CASSQLEGGEQYF.

The V gene is TRBV5-1, the J gene TRBJ2-2, with D uncertain. The CDR3 is 12 residues long. V was cut by 5 bases and J by 3 bases, with 5 bases left in between. The germline CDR1 and CDR2 sequences are SGHRS and YFSETQ. This CDR3 reads CASRFDTGELFF. DNA of the CDR3: TGCGCCAGCAGGTTCGACACCGGGGAGCTGTTTTTT.

The CDR3 region has the DNA TGTGCCAGCAGTTTACCCCCCGGGGGATCGGGCACTGAAGCTTTCTTT. Its protein is CASSLPPGGSGTEAFF. The chain joins TRBV27 to TRBJ1-1; TRBD1 is a possible D gene (5 bases). Germline V gene lookup returns CDR1 MNHEY and CDR2 SMNVEV (reference sequence). V lost 2 bases and J lost 4, with 17 bases in between. The CDR3 has 16 residues.

The V call is TRBV18, the J call TRBJ1-6, with 9 bases fitting TRBD1. Germline CDR1 KGHSH, CDR2 LQKENI. The CDR3 has 15 residues. With V trimmed by 4 bases and J by 7 bases, 5 bases remained unmatched. CDR3 in amino acids: CASSRDRAGNSPLHF. In DNA, the CDR3 is TGTGCCAGCTCACGGGACAGGGCAGGGAATTCACCCCTCCACTTT. Drawing the rest from reference TRBV18 and TRBJ1-6, the complete variable domain is NAGVMQNPRHLVRRRGQEARLRCSPMKGHSHVYWYRQLPEEGLKFMVYLQKENIIDESGMPKERFSAEFPKEGPSILRIQQVVRGDSAAYFCASSRDRAGNSPLHFGNGTRLTVT.

This clone was counted once. The chain employs TRBV19 and TRBJ1-4; no firm D call. V dropped 5 bases and J dropped 7 bases, with 14 bases sitting between them. The CDR3 contains 14 residues. CDR1 LNHDA and CDR2 SQIVND come from the germline V gene (reference sequence). Here the CDR3 reads CASSDRGSSEKLFF. The CDR3 bases are TGTGCCAGTAGTGATCGGGGATCGAGTGAAAAACTGTTTTTT. Filled out from reference TRBV19 and TRBJ1-4, the complete variable domain reads DGGITQSPKYLFRKEGQNVTLSCEQNLNHDAMYWYRQDPGQGLRLIYYSQIVNDFQKGDIAEGYSVSREKKESFPLTVTSAQKNPTAFYLCASSDRGSSEKLFFGSGTQLSVL.

The chain recombines TRBV7-2 with TRBJ2-7, with 7 nucleotides matching TRBD1. V gave up 5 bases and J gave up 2 bases; unmatched junction bases: 6. CDR1 is SGHTA and CDR2 is FQGNSA in the germline V gene. The CDR3 is 14 amino acids. CDR3 DNA sequence: TGTGCCAGCAGCGGGCCGGGACAGCCCTACGAGCAGTACTTC. It specifies CASSGPGQPYEQYF. The variable domain in full, with the rest retrieved from reference TRBV7-2 and TRBJ2-7, is GAGVSQSPSNKVTEKGKDVELRCDPISGHTALYWYRQSLGQGLEFLIYFQGNSAPDKSGLPSDRFSAERTGGSVSTLTIQRTQQEDSAVYLCASSGPGQPYEQYFGPGTRLTVT.

As DNA, the CDR3 is TGTGCCAGCAGTGCCGCCGGCAGGGGACATGGCTACACCTTC. Its translation is CASSAAGRGHGYTF. V and J are TRBV25-1 and TRBJ1-2; D might be TRBD1 (6 bases). CDR1 is MGHDK, CDR2 SYGVNS, per germline. Trimming cost V 4 bases and J 6 bases, with 15 bases left between them. The CDR3 has 14 residues.

The chain couples TRBV19 to TRBJ1-1; tentatively, D is TRBD1 (6 bases). The CDR3 totals 15 residues. Germline V lookup: CDR1 LNHDA, CDR2 SQIVND (reference sequence). Trimming took off 9 bases at V and 0 bases at J, with 17 bases between the two ends. The CDR3 nucleotides read TGTGCCAGCATTACCTCACAGGGCCTGAACACTGAAGCTTTCTTT. Encoded protein: CASITSQGLNTEAFF.

The genes are TRBV5-4 and TRBJ2-5; 9 bases are shared with TRBD1. From germline, CDR1 is SGHNT and CDR2 YYREEE (reference sequence). Trimming cost V 0 bases and J 1 base; bases outside gene matches: 7. This CDR3 has 17 amino acids. The CDR3 DNA reads as TGTGCCAGCAGCTTGGAGGTTTGGGGACAGGGCCAAGAGACCCAGTACTTC. Its protein product is CASSLEVWGQGQETQYF.

The V and J genes are TRBV7-2 and TRBJ1-4; no clear D gene. Germline V gene data show CDR1 as SGHTA and CDR2 as FQGNSA. CDR3 length equals 16 residues. Trimming took 0 bases from V and 8 from J, leaving 16 bases between them. CDR3 loop: CASSLASGGPREKLFF. In nucleotides, the CDR3 is TGTGCCAGCAGCTTAGCCTCGGGAGGGCCTCGGGAAAAACTGTTTTTT.

This chain joins TRBV5-4 and TRBJ1-2, with 8 bases matching TRBD1. Per the germline V gene, CDR1 is SGHNT and CDR2 is YYREEE (reference sequence). This CDR3 spans 14 amino acids. V shed 0 bases and J 2 bases; nucleotides not matched to a gene: 0. The CDR3: CASSLDRGNYGYTF. The CDR3 DNA sequence: TGTGCCAGCAGCTTGGACAGGGGGAACTATGGCTACACCTTC. Variable domain in full (rest from reference TRBV5-4 and TRBJ1-2): ETGVTQSPTHLIKTRGQQVTLRCSSQSGHNTVSWYQQALGQGPQFIFQYYREEENGRGNFPPRFSGLQFPNYSSELNVNALELDDSALYLCASSLDRGNYGYTFGSGTRLTVV.

The chain uses TRBV7-8 and TRBJ2-7, with D perhaps matching TRBD2 (6 bases). The V gene lost 1 base and the J gene lost 6 bases, with 10 bases spanning the gap. The length of the CDR3 is 13 residues. Germline-derived CDR1 and CDR2 are SGHVS and FQNEAQ. CDR3 sequence reads: CASSLGRGAEQYF. In DNA form, the CDR3 reads TGTGCCAGCAGCTTAGGGCGGGGCGCCGAGCAGTACTTC.

V gene TRBV4-3 combines with J gene TRBJ1-1, with unresolved D. This CDR3 is built from 13 residues. Trimming took 5 bases from V and 3 from J, leaving 10 bases between them. Germline CDR1 reads LGHNA; CDR2 reads YSLEER. The CDR3 DNA reads as TGCGCCAGCAGCTTACAGAGTGACACTGAAGCTTTCTTT. It is translated as CASSLQSDTEAFF.

The rearrangement uses TRBV7-2 and TRBJ1-5; D possibly corresponds to TRBD1 (6 bases). This CDR3 spans 14 amino acids. Germline lookup yields CDR1 SGHTA and CDR2 FQGNSA. Trimming took 5 bases from V and 7 from J, leaving 15 bases between them. CDR3 sequence (DNA): TGTGCCAGCAGCGCGACCGTACAGGGCCAGCCCCAGCATTTT. Protein product: CASSATVQGQPQHF.

Only one count was recorded for this clone. This chain uses TRBV7-6 with TRBJ2-1; a weak D match, TRBD2 (6 bases). Trimming shortened V by 5 bases and J by 4 bases, and 12 bases separated the two germline ends. CDR3 size: 14 residues. Germline values: CDR1 SGHVS, CDR2 FNYEAQ. The CDR3 sequence: CASSARGNYNEQFF. The CDR3 bases are TGTGCCAGCAGCGCCCGGGGGAATTACAATGAGCAGTTCTTC. Variable domain in full (rest from reference TRBV7-6 and TRBJ2-1): GAGVSQSPRYKVTKRGQDVALRCDPISGHVSLYWYRQALGQGPEFLTYFNYEAQQDKSGLPNDRFSAERPEGSISTLTIQRTEQRDSAMYRCASSARGNYNEQFFGPGTRLTVL.

The rearrangement uses TRBV4-3 and TRBJ1-2; the D is unclear. There are 14 residues in the CDR3. Germline assignment: CDR1 LGHNA and CDR2 YSLEER. The ends were cut back, 1 base at V and 0 bases at J, with 6 bases in the middle. CDR3 protein: CASSQGGTNYGYTF. CDR3 in DNA: TGCGCCAGCAGCCAAGGAGGGACTAACTATGGCTACACCTTC.